This passage covers 26 T cell receptor beta chains from one sample sequenced in a study of cytomegalovirus exposure and HLA in healthy donors. Primers for the PCR totalled 60 Vbeta and 13 Jbeta. Clones were sequenced by immunoSEQ multiplex PCR, and TCRdb holds only the in-frame ones, with some missing. The sample records 110,000 to 150,000 clones, around 75% being singletons. Sequenced: PBMCs. Source of these receptors: a man in his sixties in good health and CMV-seronegative.

V is TRBV5-6 and J is TRBJ2-1, with 7 bases fitting TRBD2. The trim removed 4 bases at V and 5 bases at J, leaving 9 bases unmatched. Germline V CDR1 and CDR2: SGHDT, YYEEEE. CDR3 length: 15 residues. The CDR3 loop reads CASSTGPGLHNEQFF. For the CDR3, the DNA is TGTGCCAGCAGCACCGGGCCGGGACTACACAATGAGCAGTTCTTC.

CDR3 DNA sequence: TGCGCCAGCAACCCAAACGGGCTAGCGGGAGGACACGAGCAGTACTTC. This sequence encodes CASNPNGLAGGHEQYF. The chain is built from TRBV5-1 and TRBJ2-7; TRBD2 matches at 11 bases. The CDR3 sequence is 16 residues long. The trim removed 6 bases at V and 5 bases at J, leaving 13 bases unmatched. The germline CDR1 and CDR2 sequences are SGHRS and YFSETQ.

The chain joins TRBV4-2 to TRBJ1-4, with unresolved D. The V gene lost 0 bases and the J gene lost 8 bases, with 22 bases spanning the gap. In germline, CDR1 is LGHNA, CDR2 YNFKEQ. The CDR3 loop spans 18 amino acids. CDR3 in amino acids: CASSQDLVNGQRKEKLFF. The CDR3 DNA follows: TGTGCCAGCAGCCAAGATCTAGTTAATGGGCAGCGGAAGGAAAAACTGTTTTTT.

This clone was seen only a few times. This chain's CDR3 is CSVVGGRGPYEQYF. The DNA for the CDR3 is TGCAGCGTTGTGGGGGGAAGAGGCCCCTACGAGCAGTACTTC. J is TRBJ2-7 and V is TRBV29-1; D is possibly TRBD2 (6 bases). This CDR3 region has 14 residues. Per the germline V gene, CDR1 is SQVTM and CDR2 is ANQGSEA. V shed 4 bases and J shed 2 bases, with 15 bases lying between them.

V and J are TRBV5-1 and TRBJ1-1, with a weak D call TRBD1 (5 bases). The CDR3 length is 15 residues. Per germline, CDR1 SGHRS and CDR2 YFSETQ. The V end was cut by 4 bases, the J end by 5 bases, with 18 bases between. CDR3 DNA: TGCGCCAGCAGCCCAACCCCGGGGGAACGGACTGAAGCTTTCTTT. Its protein is CASSPTPGERTEAFF.

This clone has only a few counts. The chain links TRBV30 to TRBJ1-1; D is perhaps TRBD1 (5 bases). This CDR3 has 12 residues. The germline V gene encodes CDR1 GTSNPN and CDR2 SVGIG (reference sequence). The ends were cut back, 4 bases at V and 8 bases at J, with 14 bases in the middle. The CDR3 loop reads CAWIQDGAEAFF. Written as DNA, the CDR3 is TGTGCCTGGATACAGGACGGCGCGGAAGCTTTCTTT.

This clone came up a few times. V gene TRBV5-1 combines with J gene TRBJ2-7; 9 bases line up with TRBD1. The trim removed 9 bases at V and 6 bases at J, leaving 10 bases unmatched. Germline CDR1 reads SGHRS; CDR2 reads YFSETQ. The CDR3 covers 13 residues. In DNA, the CDR3 is TGCGCCACCCGACCGGGACAGGGAAGCGAGCAGTACTTC. Protein sequence: CATRPGQGSEQYF.

The chain couples TRBV27 to TRBJ1-1, with TRBD1 as a possible D gene (5 bases). V was shortened by 3 bases and J by 5 bases, with 13 bases between the two germline ends. Germline lookup yields CDR1 MNHEY and CDR2 SMNVEV (reference sequence). This CDR3 is 14 amino acids long. The CDR3 region is CASSFGQGWTEAFF. The CDR3 nucleotides are TGTGCCAGCAGTTTCGGCCAGGGATGGACTGAAGCTTTCTTT.

The chain carries TRBV10-3 and TRBJ2-2, with 7 positions matching TRBD2. The CDR3 has 16 residues. CDR1 is ENHRY and CDR2 is SYGVKD in the germline V gene. V dropped 2 bases and J dropped 6; count of bases not matched to a gene: 9. The CDR3 coding sequence is TGTGCCATCAGTGAGCCGGGGGAGGGCCCCGCCGGGGAGCTGTTTTTT. Translated: CAISEPGEGPAGELFF.

This clone appeared once. The chain joins TRBV5-6 to TRBJ2-1; 7 bases fit TRBD1. The J segment lost 4 bases and the V segment lost 3 bases, leaving 1 base of the junction unmatched. This CDR3 comprises 13 residues. Germline V gene lookup returns CDR1 SGHDT and CDR2 YYEEEE. The CDR3 region has the DNA TGTGCCAGCAGCTCGACAGGGTACAATGAGCAGTTCTTC. As protein: CASSSTGYNEQFF. Full variable domain (missing parts from reference TRBV5-6 and TRBJ2-1): DAGVTQSPTHLIKTRGQQVTLRCSPKSGHDTVSWYQQALGQGPQFIFQYYEEEERQRGNFPDRFSGHQFPNYSSELNVNALLLGDSALYLCASSSTGYNEQFFGPGTRLTVL.

J is TRBJ2-1 and V is TRBV6-5, with 10 positions matching TRBD2. The length of the CDR3 is 14 residues. Per germline, CDR1 MNHEY and CDR2 SVGAGI. Trimming removed 5 bases from V and 9 bases from J; junction bases left unmatched: 7. CDR3: CASSRLAGVTEQFF. CDR3 in DNA: TGTGCCAGCAGTCGGCTAGCGGGAGTGACTGAGCAGTTCTTC.

The genes are TRBV4-1 and TRBJ1-1; 7 nucleotides match TRBD1. Germline loops: CDR1 MGHRA, CDR2 YSYEKL. Trimming took 2 bases from V and 5 from J; bases not matched to a gene: 8. The CDR3 loop spans 15 amino acids. The CDR3 protein is CASSQLQGFRTEAFF. In DNA form, the CDR3 reads TGCGCCAGCAGCCAACTACAGGGGTTTAGAACTGAAGCTTTCTTT.

This clone was picked up a small number of times. The V gene is TRBV2, the J gene TRBJ2-1, with TRBD2 identical over 7 bases. The J segment lost 5 bases and the V segment lost 1 base, leaving 2 bases of the junction unmatched. The CDR3 consists of 14 residues. CDR1 is SNHLY and CDR2 is FYNNEI in the germline V gene. CDR3: CASSEGRGNNEQFF. DNA for the CDR3: TGTGCCAGCAGTGAAGGGCGGGGGAACAATGAGCAGTTCTTC.

The chain uses TRBV28 and TRBJ1-1, with D possibly matching TRBD1 (6 bases). CDR3 size: 14 residues. V was clipped by 5 bases and J by 5 bases, with 15 bases between them. Germline CDR1 is MDHEN and CDR2 is SYDVKM. Here the CDR3 DNA reads TGTGCCAGCAGTGGTCAGGGGTCGGAGACTGAAGCTTTCTTT. As protein: CASSGQGSETEAFF.

The chain employs TRBV4-3 and TRBJ1-1, with 12 bases identical to TRBD1. Germline loops: CDR1 LGHNA, CDR2 YSLEER. V dropped 1 base and J dropped 2; count of bases not matched to a gene: 8. CDR3 length: 18 residues. The CDR3 loop reads CASSQVGQGARTNTEAFF. DNA for the CDR3: TGCGCCAGCAGCCAAGTGGGACAGGGGGCAAGGACTAACACTGAAGCTTTCTTT.

The rearrangement uses TRBV19 and TRBJ2-7; perhaps TRBD2 as D (6 bases). There are 14 residues in the CDR3. Germline CDR1 and CDR2: LNHDA and SQIVND (reference sequence). V was clipped by 4 bases and J by 4 bases, with 14 bases between them. The CDR3 sequence: CASSKPGLTYEQYF. Written as DNA, the CDR3 is TGTGCCAGTAGTAAGCCGGGACTCACATACGAGCAGTACTTC. Complete variable domain (other parts from reference TRBV19 and TRBJ2-7): DGGITQSPKYLFRKEGQNVTLSCEQNLNHDAMYWYRQDPGQGLRLIYYSQIVNDFQKGDIAEGYSVSREKKESFPLTVTSAQKNPTAFYLCASSKPGLTYEQYFGPGTRLTVT.

This clone occurred a few times. The gene calls are TRBV27 and TRBJ2-2, with D possibly being TRBD1 (5 bases). Germline CDR1 MNHEY, CDR2 SMNVEV (reference sequence). Trimming shortened V by 6 bases and J by 0 bases, and 14 bases separated the two germline ends. This CDR3 region has 16 residues. CDR3 sequence (DNA): TGTGCCAGCAGCTACGGACACGGTGCGAACACCGGGGAGCTGTTTTTT. Amino acid sequence: CASSYGHGANTGELFF.

This clone was seen only a few times. This chain connects TRBV30 to TRBJ2-2; possible D gene TRBD1, 7 bases. V dropped 3 bases and J dropped 4 bases, with 15 bases sitting between them. CDR3 length: 15 residues. Germline V gene sequence: CDR1 GTSNPN, CDR2 SVGIG (reference sequence). In DNA, the CDR3 is TGTGCCTGGAGCCGAAGACAGGGAGGCACCGGGGAGCTGTTTTTT. Amino acid sequence: CAWSRRQGGTGELFF.

The chain couples TRBV5-4 to TRBJ2-5, with 8 bases fitting TRBD1. The CDR3 is made up of 15 amino acids. V trimming: 4 bases; J trimming: 10 bases; junction bases outside the gene matches: 15. Germline V lookup: CDR1 SGHNT, CDR2 YYREEE (reference sequence). The CDR3 loop is CASSAPGQEVEGQYF. CDR3 in DNA: TGTGCCAGCAGCGCTCCGGGACAGGAAGTGGAGGGCCAGTACTTC.

This clone has a single count. CDR3 in amino acids: CASSELTGRGSEAFF. In DNA, the CDR3 is TGCGCCAGCAGCGAACTGACTGGGAGAGGATCTGAAGCTTTCTTT. The genes are TRBV5-1 and TRBJ1-1; no clear D gene. Germline V lookup: CDR1 SGHRS, CDR2 YFSETQ. V was shortened by 4 bases and J by 6 bases, with 19 bases between the two germline ends. The CDR3 covers 15 residues.

The gene calls are TRBV6-1 and TRBJ1-1; the D gene is possibly TRBD1 (6 bases). The CDR3 consists of 14 residues. Trimming shortened V by 6 bases and J by 6 bases, and 17 bases separated the two germline ends. Per the germline V gene, CDR1 is MNHNS and CDR2 is SASEGT. CDR3: CASRERAGESEAFF. Here the CDR3 DNA reads TGTGCCAGCAGAGAAAGGGCAGGGGAGTCTGAAGCTTTCTTT.

The chain links TRBV9 to TRBJ2-7; 8 bases fit TRBD1. Losses at the gene ends were 4 bases for V and 5 bases for J; bases not matched to a gene: 11. Germline V gene lookup returns CDR1 SGDLS and CDR2 YYNGEE. The CDR3 extends over 15 amino acids. CDR3 loop: CASSPRTGNIHEQYF. The CDR3 bases are TGTGCCAGCAGCCCCCGGACAGGGAACATCCACGAGCAGTACTTC.

The V and J genes are TRBV5-1 and TRBJ2-2; TRBD2 matches at 11 bases. Germline V gene sequence: CDR1 SGHRS, CDR2 YFSETQ. V was clipped by 1 base and J by 4 bases; unmatched bases: 0. The CDR3 is 15 residues long. CDR3 amino acids: CASSLTSGSTGELFF. For the CDR3, the DNA is TGCGCCAGCAGCTTGACTAGCGGGAGCACCGGGGAGCTGTTTTTT.

The chain is built from TRBV28 and TRBJ1-1, with 8 bases matching TRBD1. CDR3 size: 16 residues. Germline loops: CDR1 MDHEN, CDR2 SYDVKM. With V trimmed by 7 bases and J by 1 base, 11 bases remained unmatched. CDR3 DNA sequence: TGTGCCAGCACCACAATGGGTCAGGGGGCGAACACTGAAGCTTTCTTT. This codes for CASTTMGQGANTEAFF. Drawing the rest from reference TRBV28 and TRBJ1-1, the complete variable domain is DVKVTQSSRYLVKRTGEKVFLECVQDMDHENMFWYRQDPGLGLRLIYFSYDVKMKEKGDIPEGYSVSREKKERFSLILESASTNQTSMYLCASTTMGQGANTEAFFGQGTRLTVV.

This clone was seen a handful of times. The chain links TRBV10-1 to TRBJ1-1; 8 bases fit TRBD1. Unmatched junction bases numbered 3, after V lost 2 bases and J lost 4 bases. CDR1 WNHNN and CDR2 SYGVQD come from the germline V gene (reference sequence). The length of the CDR3 is 14 residues. The DNA for the CDR3 is TGCGCCAGCAGTGAGAACAGGGGGGGCACTGAAGCTTTCTTT. Encoded protein: CASSENRGGTEAFF.

The CDR3 sequence: CASRADLGGNQPQHF. DNA for the CDR3: TGTGCCAGCAGGGCTGACTTAGGGGGCAATCAGCCCCAGCATTTT. The chain couples TRBV2 to TRBJ1-5; a possible D gene is TRBD1 (5 bases). V was pared by 6 bases and J by 2 bases, with 14 bases between. Germline-derived CDR1 and CDR2 are SNHLY and FYNNEI. The CDR3 covers 15 residues.